This T cell receptor beta chain was sequenced for a study of blood T cell repertoires in COVID-19. As for the study in general: Spain, Italy and the United States supplied samples that represented acute and convalescent COVID-19. PBMCs, B-cell-depleted T cells, or T cells provided the cDNA or gDNA that made up the material.

The germline CDR1 and CDR2 sequences are WSHSY and SAAADI. V trimming: 2 bases; J trimming: 4 bases; junction bases outside the gene matches: 8. This CDR3 comprises 17 residues. As processed by the authors: Amplification of reference gene primers was used by the study to estimate nucleated cell counts. Measured with immunoSEQ multiplex PCR; TCRdb has only the in-frame clones, and not every one. V, J and clone size reflect that table, while D and trimming were determined from the DNA. The sample includes nearly 350,000 clones, about 93% of them seen just once. This sequence originates from a woman younger than 30 who had recovered from COVID-19. The gene calls are TRBV10-2 and TRBJ2-1; 10 bases match TRBD2. Sequenced material: peripheral blood. CDR3 nucleotide sequence: TGCGCCAGCAGTGAGACGGCTAGCGGGAGTATATACAATGAGCAGTTCTTC. It encodes CASSETASGSIYNEQFF.